The 3 T cell receptor beta chains reported below all come from one sample, sequenced in a study of shared clonotypes between healthy human individuals. Libraries were prepared by immunoSEQ multiplex PCR; TCRdb keeps only in-frame clonotypes and omits some of them. Seen here are 2.3 million or so clones, more than 85% observed once, and the top ten hold about 0.39%. The sequenced sample was naive CD4+ T cells from PBMCs. Indicated subset: CD45RA+ positively selected. Receptor source: a man in his late teens or twenties in good health. Some clones in this sample may be carry-over from other donors' samples.

This chain links TRBV6-6 with TRBJ1-5, with 8 bases that match TRBD1. J was trimmed by 6 bases and V by 0 bases; bases with no gene match: 4. Germline V gene sequence: CDR1 MNHNY, CDR2 SVGAGI (reference sequence). The CDR3 contains 15 residues. CDR3 DNA sequence: TGTGCCAGCAGTTACTCTGCAGGGGGCGGTCAGCCCCAGCATTTT. Translating it yields CASSYSAGGGQPQHF.

CDR3 nucleotide sequence: TGCGCCAGCAGCTTGGGGACTAGCGGGAGAGTCATCATCGACGAGCAGTACTTC. Encoded protein: CASSLGTSGRVIIDEQYF. The chain uses TRBV5-1 and TRBJ2-7; TRBD2 agrees at 13 bases. With 0 bases clipped from V and 5 bases from J, the junction kept 11 bases outside the gene matches. The CDR3 has 18 residues. Germline V gene sequence: CDR1 SGHRS, CDR2 YFSETQ.

J is TRBJ1-1 and V is TRBV7-2; a possible D gene is TRBD1 (5 bases). The CDR3 consists of 16 residues. Germline V gene lookup returns CDR1 SGHTA and CDR2 FQGNSA. Trimming removed 7 bases at V and 4 bases at J, with 22 bases between. The CDR3, as DNA: TGTGCCAGCACCCTCGGAGGGGCCCCTACTTTCACTGAAGCTTTCTTT. It is translated as CASTLGGAPTFTEAFF. Based on the CDR3 plus reference TRBV7-2 and TRBJ1-1, the full variable domain is GAGVSQSPSNKVTEKGKDVELRCDPISGHTALYWYRQSLGQGLEFLIYFQGNSAPDKSGLPSDRFSAERTGGSVSTLTIQRTQQEDSAVYLCASTLGGAPTFTEAFFGQGTRLTVV.